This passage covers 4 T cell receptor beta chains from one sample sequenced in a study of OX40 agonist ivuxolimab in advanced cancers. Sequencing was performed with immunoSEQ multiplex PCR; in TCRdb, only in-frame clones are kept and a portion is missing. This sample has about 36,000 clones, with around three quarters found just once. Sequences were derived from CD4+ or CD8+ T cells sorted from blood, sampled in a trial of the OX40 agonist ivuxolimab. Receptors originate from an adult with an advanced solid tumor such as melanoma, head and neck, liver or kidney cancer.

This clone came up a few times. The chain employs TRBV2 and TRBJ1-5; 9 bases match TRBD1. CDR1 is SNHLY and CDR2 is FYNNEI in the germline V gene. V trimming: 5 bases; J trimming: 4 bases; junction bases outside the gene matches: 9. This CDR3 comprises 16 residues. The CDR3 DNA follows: TGTGCCAGCAGTCCCTTTAGGACAGGGGTTAATCAGCCCCAGCATTTT. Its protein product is CASSPFRTGVNQPQHF. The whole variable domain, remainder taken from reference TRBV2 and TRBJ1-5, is EPEVTQTPSHQVTQMGQEVILRCVPISNHLYFYWYRQILGQKVEFLVSFYNNEISEKSEIFDDQFSVERPDGSNFTLKIRSTKLEDSAMYFCASSPFRTGVNQPQHFGDGTRLSIL.

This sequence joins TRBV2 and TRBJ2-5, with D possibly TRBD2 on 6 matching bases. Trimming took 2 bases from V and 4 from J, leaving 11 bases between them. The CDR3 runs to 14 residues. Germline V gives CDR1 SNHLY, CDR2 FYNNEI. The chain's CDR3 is CASSEILAAETQYF. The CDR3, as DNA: TGTGCCAGCAGTGAAATACTAGCTGCAGAGACCCAGTACTTC. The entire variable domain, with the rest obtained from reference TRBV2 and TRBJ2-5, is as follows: EPEVTQTPSHQVTQMGQEVILRCVPISNHLYFYWYRQILGQKVEFLVSFYNNEISEKSEIFDDQFSVERPDGSNFTLKIRSTKLEDSAMYFCASSEILAAETQYFGPGTRLLVL.

The CDR3 protein is CASRGGGLAKNIQYF. DNA for the CDR3: TGTGCCAGCAGGGGAGGAGGCTTAGCCAAAAACATTCAGTACTTC. The gene calls are TRBV6-1 and TRBJ2-4; a weak D match, TRBD2 (6 bases). Germline CDR1 reads MNHNS; CDR2 reads SASEGT. V was shortened by 6 bases and J by 0 bases, with 12 bases between the two germline ends. The CDR3 is 15 amino acids.

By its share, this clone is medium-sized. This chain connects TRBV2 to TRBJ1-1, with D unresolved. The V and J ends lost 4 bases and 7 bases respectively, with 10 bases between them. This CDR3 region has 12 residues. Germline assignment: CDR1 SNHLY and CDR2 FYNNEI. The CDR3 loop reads CASSVMAVEAFF. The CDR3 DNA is TGTGCCAGCAGTGTGATGGCAGTTGAAGCTTTCTTT.